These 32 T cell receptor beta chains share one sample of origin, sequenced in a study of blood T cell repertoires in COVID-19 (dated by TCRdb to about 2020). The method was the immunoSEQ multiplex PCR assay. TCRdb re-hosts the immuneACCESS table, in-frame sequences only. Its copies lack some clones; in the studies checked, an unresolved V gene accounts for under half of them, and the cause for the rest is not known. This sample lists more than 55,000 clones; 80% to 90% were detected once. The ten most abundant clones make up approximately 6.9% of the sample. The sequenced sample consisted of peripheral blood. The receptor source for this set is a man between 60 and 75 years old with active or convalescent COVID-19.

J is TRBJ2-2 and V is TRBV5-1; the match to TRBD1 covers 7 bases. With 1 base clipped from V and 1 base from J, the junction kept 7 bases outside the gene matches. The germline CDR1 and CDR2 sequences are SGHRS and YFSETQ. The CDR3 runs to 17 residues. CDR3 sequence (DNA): TGCGCCAGCAGCTTGTGGACAGGCGTACAGAACACCGGGGAGCTGTTTTTT. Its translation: CASSLWTGVQNTGELFF.

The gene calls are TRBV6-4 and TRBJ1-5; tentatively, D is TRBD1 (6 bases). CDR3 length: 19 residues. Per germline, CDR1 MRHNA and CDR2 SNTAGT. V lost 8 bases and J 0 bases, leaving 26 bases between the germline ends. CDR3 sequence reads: CASGARNPWTAYSNQPQHF. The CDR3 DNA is TGTGCCAGCGGGGCTCGCAACCCGTGGACAGCATATAGCAATCAGCCCCAGCATTTT.

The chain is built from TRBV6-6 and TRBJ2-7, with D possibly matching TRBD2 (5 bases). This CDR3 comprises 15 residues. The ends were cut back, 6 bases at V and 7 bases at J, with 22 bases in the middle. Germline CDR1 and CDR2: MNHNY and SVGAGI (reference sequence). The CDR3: CASSREQRNSGEQYF. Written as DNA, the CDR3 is TGTGCCAGCAGCCGCGAGCAGAGGAACTCGGGGGAGCAGTACTTC.

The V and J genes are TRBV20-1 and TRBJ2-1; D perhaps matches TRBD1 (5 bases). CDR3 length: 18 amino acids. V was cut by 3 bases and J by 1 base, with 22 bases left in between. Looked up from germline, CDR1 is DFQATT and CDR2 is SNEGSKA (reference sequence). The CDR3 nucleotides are TGCAGTGCTAGTAACCTTCGCCAGGGATCTAAGTCCTACAATGAGCAGTTCTTC. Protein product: CSASNLRQGSKSYNEQFF.

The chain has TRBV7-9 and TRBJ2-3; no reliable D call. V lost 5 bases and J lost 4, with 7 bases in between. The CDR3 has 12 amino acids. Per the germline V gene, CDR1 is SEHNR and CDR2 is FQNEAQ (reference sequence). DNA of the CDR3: TGTGCCAGCAGCCCTCCCTCAGATACGCAGTATTTT. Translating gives CASSPPSDTQYF.

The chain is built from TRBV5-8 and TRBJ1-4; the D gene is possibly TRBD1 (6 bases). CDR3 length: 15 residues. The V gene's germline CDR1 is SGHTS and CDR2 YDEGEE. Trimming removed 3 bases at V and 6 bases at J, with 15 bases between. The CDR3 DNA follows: TGTGCCAGCAGCTCACAGGGTTTGGGCGATGAAAAACTGTTTTTT. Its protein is CASSSQGLGDEKLFF.

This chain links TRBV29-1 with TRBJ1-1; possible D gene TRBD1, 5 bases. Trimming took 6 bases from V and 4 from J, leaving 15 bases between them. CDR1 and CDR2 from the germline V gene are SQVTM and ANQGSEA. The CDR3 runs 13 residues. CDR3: CSVMQGWGTEAFF. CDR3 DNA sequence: TGCAGCGTCATGCAGGGCTGGGGCACTGAAGCTTTCTTT.

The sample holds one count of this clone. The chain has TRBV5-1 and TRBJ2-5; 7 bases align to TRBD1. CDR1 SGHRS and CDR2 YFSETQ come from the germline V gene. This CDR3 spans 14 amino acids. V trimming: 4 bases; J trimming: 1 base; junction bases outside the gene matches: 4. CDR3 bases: TGCGCCAGCAGCCCTGGGACAGTCCAAGAGACCCAGTACTTC. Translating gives CASSPGTVQETQYF. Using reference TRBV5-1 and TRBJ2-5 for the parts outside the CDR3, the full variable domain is KAGVTQTPRYLIKTRGQQVTLSCSPISGHRSVSWYQQTPGQGLQFLFEYFSETQRNKGNFPGRFSGRQFSNSRSEMNVSTLELGDSALYLCASSPGTVQETQYFGPGTRLLVL.

The CDR3 region is CASRRGGDTEAFF. In nucleotides, the CDR3 is TGCGCCAGCAGGAGGGGGGGGGACACTGAAGCTTTCTTT. The chain couples TRBV10-2 to TRBJ1-1, with D possibly matching TRBD1 (6 bases). The CDR3 totals 13 residues. Germline CDR1 reads WSHSY; CDR2 reads SAAADI. V was pared by 6 bases and J by 3 bases, with 11 bases between.

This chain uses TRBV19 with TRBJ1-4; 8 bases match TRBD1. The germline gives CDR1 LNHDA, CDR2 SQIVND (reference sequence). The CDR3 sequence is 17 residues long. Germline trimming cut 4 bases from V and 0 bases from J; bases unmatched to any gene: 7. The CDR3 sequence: CASSTHGQGPTNEKLFF. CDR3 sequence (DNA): TGTGCCAGTAGTACCCACGGACAGGGTCCAACTAATGAAAAACTGTTTTTT.

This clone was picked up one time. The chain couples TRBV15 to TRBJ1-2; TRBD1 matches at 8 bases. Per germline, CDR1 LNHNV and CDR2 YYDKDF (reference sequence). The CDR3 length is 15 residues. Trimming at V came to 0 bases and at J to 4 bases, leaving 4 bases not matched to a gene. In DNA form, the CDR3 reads TGTGCCACCAGCAGAGATCGACAGGGGCGCTATGGCTACACCTTC. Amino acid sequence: CATSRDRQGRYGYTF.

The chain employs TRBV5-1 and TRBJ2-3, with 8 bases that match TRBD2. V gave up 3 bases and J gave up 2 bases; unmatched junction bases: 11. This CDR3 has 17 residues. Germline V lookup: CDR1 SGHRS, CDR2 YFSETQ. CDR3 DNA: TGCGCCAGCAGCTCCCAGCCCCCGGGGGGGACCACAGATACGCAGTATTTT. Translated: CASSSQPPGGTTDTQYF.

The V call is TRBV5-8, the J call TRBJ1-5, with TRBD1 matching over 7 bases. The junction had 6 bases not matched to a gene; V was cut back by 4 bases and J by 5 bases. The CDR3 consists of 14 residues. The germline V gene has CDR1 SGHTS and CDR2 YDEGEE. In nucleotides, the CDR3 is TGTGCCAGCAGCACGGGACAGACTTATCAGCCCCAGCATTTT. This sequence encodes CASSTGQTYQPQHF.

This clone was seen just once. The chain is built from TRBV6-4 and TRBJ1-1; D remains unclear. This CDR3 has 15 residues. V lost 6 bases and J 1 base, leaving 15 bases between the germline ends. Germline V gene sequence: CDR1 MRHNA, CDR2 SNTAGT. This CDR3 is CASRADGNSNTEAFF. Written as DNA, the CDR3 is TGTGCCAGCAGAGCCGACGGGAACTCGAACACTGAAGCTTTCTTT.

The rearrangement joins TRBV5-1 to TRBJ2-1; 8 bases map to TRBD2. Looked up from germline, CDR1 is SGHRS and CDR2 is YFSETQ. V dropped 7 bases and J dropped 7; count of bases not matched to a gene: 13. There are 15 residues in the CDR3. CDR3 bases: TGCGCCAGCCACCCTATCCGGGGGGGCATGAATGAGCAGTTCTTC. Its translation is CASHPIRGGMNEQFF.

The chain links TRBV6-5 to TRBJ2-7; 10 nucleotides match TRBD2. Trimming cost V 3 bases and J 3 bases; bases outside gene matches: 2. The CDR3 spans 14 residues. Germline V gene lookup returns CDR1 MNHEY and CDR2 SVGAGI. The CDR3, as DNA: TGTGCCAGCAGTTATCTAGCGGGGGACTACGAGCAGTACTTC. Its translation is CASSYLAGDYEQYF.

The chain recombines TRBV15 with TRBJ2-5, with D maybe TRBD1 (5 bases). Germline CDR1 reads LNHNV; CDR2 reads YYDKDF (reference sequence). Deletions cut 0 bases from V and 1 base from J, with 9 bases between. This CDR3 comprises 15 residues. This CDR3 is CATSRERGSQETQYF. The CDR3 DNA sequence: TGTGCCACCAGCAGAGAAAGGGGATCCCAAGAGACCCAGTACTTC. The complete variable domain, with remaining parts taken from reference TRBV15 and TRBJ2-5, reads DAMVIQNPRYQVTQFGKPVTLSCSQTLNHNVMYWYQQKSSQAPKLLFHYYDKDFNNEADTPDNFQSRRPNTSFCFLDIRSPGLGDTAMYLCATSRERGSQETQYFGPGTRLLVL.

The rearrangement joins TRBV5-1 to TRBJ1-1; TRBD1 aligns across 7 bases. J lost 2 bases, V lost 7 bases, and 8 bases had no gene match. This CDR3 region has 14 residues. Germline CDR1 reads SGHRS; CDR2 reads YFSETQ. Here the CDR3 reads CASLAGTANTEAFF. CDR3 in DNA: TGCGCCAGCTTGGCCGGGACAGCTAACACTGAAGCTTTCTTT.

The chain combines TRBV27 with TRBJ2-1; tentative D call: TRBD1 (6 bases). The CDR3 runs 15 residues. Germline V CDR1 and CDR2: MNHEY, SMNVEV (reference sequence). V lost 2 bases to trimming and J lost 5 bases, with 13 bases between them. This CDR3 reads CASSLGAGDDNEQFF. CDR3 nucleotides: TGTGCCAGCAGTTTAGGGGCAGGGGATGACAATGAGCAGTTCTTC.

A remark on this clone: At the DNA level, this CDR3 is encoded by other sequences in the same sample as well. CDR3 bases: TGTGCCAGTAGGACTAGCGGCACCTACGAGCAGTACTTC. The encoded protein is CASRTSGTYEQYF. V gene TRBV19 combines with J gene TRBJ2-7; the match to TRBD2 covers 9 bases. V trimming: 6 bases; J trimming: 2 bases; junction bases outside the gene matches: 2. The CDR3 has 13 amino acids. Germline-derived CDR1 and CDR2 are LNHDA and SQIVND (reference sequence).

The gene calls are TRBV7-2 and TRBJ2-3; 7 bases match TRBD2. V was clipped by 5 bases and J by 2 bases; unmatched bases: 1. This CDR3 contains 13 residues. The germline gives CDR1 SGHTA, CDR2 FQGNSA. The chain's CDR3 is CASSGGDTDTQYF. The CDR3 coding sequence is TGTGCCAGCAGCGGGGGGGACACAGATACGCAGTATTTT.

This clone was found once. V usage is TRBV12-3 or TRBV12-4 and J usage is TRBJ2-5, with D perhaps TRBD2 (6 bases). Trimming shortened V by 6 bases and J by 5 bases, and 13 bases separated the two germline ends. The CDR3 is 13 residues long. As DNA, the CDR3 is TGTGCCAGCAGCCGCGGGGTCCCCGAGACCCAGTACTTC. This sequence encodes CASSRGVPETQYF.

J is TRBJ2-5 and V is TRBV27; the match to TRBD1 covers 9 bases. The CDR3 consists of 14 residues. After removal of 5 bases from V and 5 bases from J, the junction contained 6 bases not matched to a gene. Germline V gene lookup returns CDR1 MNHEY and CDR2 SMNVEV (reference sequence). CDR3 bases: TGTGCCAGCAGTCCAACAGGGGGCTTCGAGACCCAGTACTTC. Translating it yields CASSPTGGFETQYF.

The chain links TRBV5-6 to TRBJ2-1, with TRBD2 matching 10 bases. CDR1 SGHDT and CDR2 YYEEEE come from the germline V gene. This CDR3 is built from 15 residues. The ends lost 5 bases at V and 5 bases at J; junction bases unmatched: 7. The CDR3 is CASSPPSGGNNEQFF. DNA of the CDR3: TGTGCCAGCAGTCCCCCTAGCGGGGGAAACAATGAGCAGTTCTTC.

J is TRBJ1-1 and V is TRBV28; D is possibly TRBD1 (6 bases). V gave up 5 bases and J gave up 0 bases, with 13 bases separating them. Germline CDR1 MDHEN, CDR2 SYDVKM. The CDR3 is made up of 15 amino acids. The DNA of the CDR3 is TGTGCCAGCAGTCCGTCGGGACACATGAACACTGAAGCTTTCTTT. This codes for CASSPSGHMNTEAFF.

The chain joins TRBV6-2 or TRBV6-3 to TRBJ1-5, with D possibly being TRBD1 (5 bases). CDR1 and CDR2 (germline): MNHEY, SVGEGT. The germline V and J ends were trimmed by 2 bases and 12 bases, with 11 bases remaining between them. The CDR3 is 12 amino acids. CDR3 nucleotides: TGTGCCAGCAGTTACGCAGGGATTCTCCAGCATTTT. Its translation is CASSYAGILQHF.

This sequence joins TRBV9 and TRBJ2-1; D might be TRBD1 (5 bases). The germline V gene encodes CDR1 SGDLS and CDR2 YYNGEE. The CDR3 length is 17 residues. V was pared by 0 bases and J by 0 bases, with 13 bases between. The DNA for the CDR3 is TGTGCCAGCAGCGTAGATAGGGGTGCCTCCTCCTACAATGAGCAGTTCTTC. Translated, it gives CASSVDRGASSYNEQFF. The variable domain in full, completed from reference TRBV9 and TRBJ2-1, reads DSGVTQTPKHLITATGQRVTLRCSPRSGDLSVYWYQQSLDQGLQFLIQYYNGEERAKGNILERFSAQQFPDLHSELNLSSLELGDSALYFCASSVDRGASSYNEQFFGPGTRLTVL.

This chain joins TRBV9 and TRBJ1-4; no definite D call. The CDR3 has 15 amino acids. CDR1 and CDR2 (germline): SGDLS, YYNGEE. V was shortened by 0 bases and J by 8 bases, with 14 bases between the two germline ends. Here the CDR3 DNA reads TGTGCCAGCAGCGTAGGGAGCCTTGGTGGGGAAAAACTGTTTTTT. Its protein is CASSVGSLGGEKLFF. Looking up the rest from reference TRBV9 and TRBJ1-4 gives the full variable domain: DSGVTQTPKHLITATGQRVTLRCSPRSGDLSVYWYQQSLDQGLQFLIQYYNGEERAKGNILERFSAQQFPDLHSELNLSSLELGDSALYFCASSVGSLGGEKLFFGSGTQLSVL.

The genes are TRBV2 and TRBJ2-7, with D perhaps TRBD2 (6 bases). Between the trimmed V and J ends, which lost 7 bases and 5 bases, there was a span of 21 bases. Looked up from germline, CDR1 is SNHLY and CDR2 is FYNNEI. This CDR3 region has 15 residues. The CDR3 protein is CASNPGTPGVHEQYF. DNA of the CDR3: TGTGCCAGCAACCCAGGGACTCCCGGGGTCCACGAGCAGTACTTC. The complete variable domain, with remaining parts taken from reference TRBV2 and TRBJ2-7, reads EPEVTQTPSHQVTQMGQEVILRCVPISNHLYFYWYRQILGQKVEFLVSFYNNEISEKSEIFDDQFSVERPDGSNFTLKIRSTKLEDSAMYFCASNPGTPGVHEQYFGPGTRLTVT.

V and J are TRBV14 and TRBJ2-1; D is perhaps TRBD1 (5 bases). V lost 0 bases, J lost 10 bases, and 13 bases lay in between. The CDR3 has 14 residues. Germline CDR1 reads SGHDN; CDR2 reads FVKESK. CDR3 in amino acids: CASSQDVQGKEQFF. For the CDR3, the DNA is TGTGCCAGCAGCCAAGATGTTCAGGGTAAGGAGCAGTTCTTC.

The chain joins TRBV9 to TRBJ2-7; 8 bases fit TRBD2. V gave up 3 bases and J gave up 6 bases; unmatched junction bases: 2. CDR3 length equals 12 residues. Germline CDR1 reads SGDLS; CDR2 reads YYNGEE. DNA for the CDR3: TGTGCCAGCAGCGCCCGGGGGGGCGAGCAGTACTTC. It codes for CASSARGGEQYF.

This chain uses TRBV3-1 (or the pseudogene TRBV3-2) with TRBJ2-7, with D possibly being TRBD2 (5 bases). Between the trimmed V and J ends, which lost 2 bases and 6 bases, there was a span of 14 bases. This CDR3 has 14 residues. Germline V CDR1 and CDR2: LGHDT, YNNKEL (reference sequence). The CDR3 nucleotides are TGTGCCAGCAGCCAACCGGGATCCCCTGGCGAGCAGTACTTC. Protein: CASSQPGSPGEQYF.